These T cell receptor beta chains were read from a single sample in a study of vaccination effects on CD4 cells after COVID-19. Sequencing was performed with immunoSEQ multiplex PCR; in TCRdb, only in-frame clones are kept and a portion is missing. The sample lists tens of thousands of clones, around 73% occurring once. These receptors have no identified antigens. This material consisted of CD4+ T cells from PBMCs cultured with HCoV-229E spike peptides, taken after COVID-19 vaccination. These receptors were obtained from a human donor who received a COVID-19 vaccine. The CDR3 runs from the conserved cysteine through the conserved F or W. D genes are given only for firm matches. Clone size is stated in some rows and not others, as once, few, many or a class when expanded.

d_call j_call cdr3_length clone_size v_call cdr3_nt cdr3_aa
NA TRBJ1-2 13 once TRBV6-5 TGTGCCAGCAGGGACGAACTGCGCTATGGCTACACCTTC CASRDELRYGYTF
NA TRBJ1-1 14 NA TRBV7-2 TGTGCCAGCAGTCCTGGACGGACGAACACTGAAGCTTTCTTT CASSPGRTNTEAFF
NA TRBJ1-3 17 NA TRBV6-1 TGTGCCAGCAGTGAAGTCCCAGGCGTTGGGCCTGGAAACACCATATATTTT CASSEVPGVGPGNTIYF
TRBD2 TRBJ2-1 16 few TRBV10-3 TGTGCCATCAGTGATTCGGGACTAGCGGGGGTCAATGAGCAGTTCTTC CAISDSGLAGVNEQFF
NA TRBJ2-2 14 NA TRBV7-9 TGTGCCAGCAGAATAGGCCCGAACACCGGGGAGCTGTTTTTT CASRIGPNTGELFF
NA TRBJ1-4 14 NA TRBV10-3 TGTGCCATCAGTGTCGGGCAGGGGAATGAAAAACTGTTTTTT CAISVGQGNEKLFF
NA TRBJ2-1 13 NA TRBV5-6 TGTGCCAGCAGTTCCCTAGAGAAGGATGAGCAGTTCTTC CASSSLEKDEQFF
NA TRBJ1-6 12 NA TRBV7-9 TGTGCCAGCAGCTCAGGGGACGTAACCCTCCACTTT CASSSGDVTLHF
TRBD2 TRBJ2-5 15 NA TRBV7-2 TGTGCCAGCAGCTCCCAAGGAGAAGCGGGGGGGACCCAGTACTTC CASSSQGEAGGTQYF
TRBD1 TRBJ1-1 15 NA TRBV5-8 TGTGCCAGCAGCTGGCCCGGGACAGGGTACCCTGAAGCTTTCTTT CASSWPGTGYPEAFF
TRBD2 TRBJ2-3 14 NA TRBV11-2 TGTGCCAGCACCAAAAGCGGGGGTTTAAATACGCAGTATTTT CASTKSGGLNTQYF
TRBD1 TRBJ2-2 14 NA TRBV9 TGTGCCAGCAGGTCTACAGGGGACACCGGGGAGCTGTTTTTT CASRSTGDTGELFF
TRBD2 TRBJ2-2 16 NA TRBV3-1/TRBV3-2 TGTGCCAGCAGCCAATTCGGGGGGGGAAACACCGGGGAGCTGTTTTTT CASSQFGGGNTGELFF
NA TRBJ1-2 12 NA TRBV28 TGTGCCAGCAGTTTTAGGTCCTATGGCTACACCTTC CASSFRSYGYTF
NA TRBJ2-3 13 few TRBV27 TGTGCCAGCAGTTTATTGGGGCTCGGGCCGCAGTATTTT CASSLLGLGPQYF
NA TRBJ1-2 13 NA TRBV10-3 TGTGCCATCAGTGAGTCTACGAGGGACGGCTACACCTTC CAISESTRDGYTF
TRBD1 TRBJ2-5 15 NA TRBV5-4 TGTGCCAGCACCTTTAAAACAGGGGTGGGGGAGACCCAGTACTTC CASTFKTGVGETQYF
TRBD1 TRBJ1-1 15 few TRBV5-1 TGCGCCAGCAGCTTGGAGGTTCTGGGACAGGGGGAAGCTTTCTTT CASSLEVLGQGEAFF
NA TRBJ2-5 14 few TRBV6-6 TGTGCCAGCAGTTACTCAGGATCCCAAGAGACCCAGTACTTC CASSYSGSQETQYF
NA TRBJ1-2 11 NA TRBV20-1 TGCAGTGCTAGGGACAGTCTTGGCTACACCTTC CSARDSLGYTF
NA TRBJ1-1 13 NA TRBV13 TGTGCCTGCAGGGTCCCTTCGAACACTGAAGCTTTCTTT CACRVPSNTEAFF
NA TRBJ1-6 16 NA TRBV5-1 TGCGCCAGCAGCCCCGGGGAGACCCTAGACCTTTCACCCCTCCACTTT CASSPGETLDLSPLHF
NA TRBJ1-1 14 few TRBV18 TGTGCCAGCTCACGGGTGGGCAGTAACACTGAAGCTTTCTTT CASSRVGSNTEAFF
NA TRBJ2-5 13 NA TRBV2 TGTGCCAGCACTGTTGACGGCGGCGAGACCCAGTACTTC CASTVDGGETQYF
NA TRBJ2-5 13 NA TRBV10-1 TGCGCCAGCAGTGAGTCGATTCGAGAGACCCAGTACTTC CASSESIRETQYF
NA TRBJ1-1 10 NA TRBV28 TGTGCCACGGCGCGGACTGAAGCTTTCTTT CATARTEAFF
NA TRBJ2-3 12 NA TRBV5-4 TGTGCCAGCAGCTTGGGAGAAGATACGCAGTATTTT CASSLGEDTQYF
TRBD2 TRBJ2-1 13 few TRBV9 TGTGCCAGCAGCCAGGGGACTAGCGGAGAGCAGTTCTTC CASSQGTSGEQFF
NA TRBJ1-5 15 NA TRBV12-5 TGTGCTAGTGGTTCCATGGACCTTAGCAATCAGCCCCAGCATTTT CASGSMDLSNQPQHF
NA TRBJ1-1 13 once TRBV4-1 TGCGCCAGCAGCCAAGAAATTAGGACTGAAGCTTTCTTT CASSQEIRTEAFF
NA TRBJ1-3 16 NA TRBV5-4 TGTGCCAGCAGCTCAAAGGCAGGGAGCGTGGGGGACACCATATATTTT CASSSKAGSVGDTIYF
NA TRBJ1-1 13 NA TRBV3-1/TRBV3-2 TGTGCCAGCAGCCCTCTTTCGGGAACTGAAGCTTTCTTT CASSPLSGTEAFF
TRBD1 TRBJ2-3 16 NA TRBV19 TGTGCCAGTAGTCCTAGACAGGGGAAAAGCACAGATACGCAGTATTTT CASSPRQGKSTDTQYF
NA TRBJ2-3 13 NA TRBV6-5 TGTGCCAGCGCGCAAGGGAGCACAGATACGCAGTATTTT CASAQGSTDTQYF
TRBD2 TRBJ2-1 15 NA TRBV2 TGTGCCAGCAGCCCCTTGAGCGGGGGATCTAATGAGCAGTTCTTC CASSPLSGGSNEQFF
NA TRBJ2-2 14 NA TRBV10-1 TGCGCCAGCAGCATAACTAGGGACACCGGGGAGCTGTTTTTT CASSITRDTGELFF
NA TRBJ2-6 14 NA TRBV18 TGTGCCACGCAACGGGGCCCTGGGGCCAACGTCCTGACTTTC CATQRGPGANVLTF
TRBD1 TRBJ1-2 14 once TRBV25-1 TGTGCCAGCAGCGACACGGACAGGGTCTATGGCTACACCTTC CASSDTDRVYGYTF
TRBD1 TRBJ2-2 15 NA TRBV5-1 TGCGCCAGCAGCTCGGGACAGACGAACACCGGGGAGCTGTTTTTT CASSSGQTNTGELFF